The entry below gives a single TCR beta chain sequence along with its context. Its antigen remains unknown. These data belong to a study of T cells in Graves' hyperthyroidism and ophthalmopathy. Whole-study findings and limits: Model predictions of ophthalmopathy came a median about 6.3 months before onset.

V was clipped by 6 bases and J by 7 bases; unmatched bases: 9. The length of the CDR3 is 15 residues. The germline V gene has CDR1 ENHRY and CDR2 SYGVKD. Patients aged 18 to 65 had newly diagnosed hyperthyroidism lasting under 2 months. RNA transcripts provided the source from which TCR beta CDR3 regions were amplified. When the TCR CDR3 underwent first-round RT-PCR, the HTBI primer set was used. TCRdb recomputed calls from the multiplex PCR reads with MiXCR, one row per CDR3 protein. The table lists hundreds of thousands of distinct CDR3 sequences, 35% to 55% of them singletons. This rearrangement joins TRBV10-3 to TRBJ1-5; TRBD1 aligns across 10 bases. This TCR came from a woman aged 18-29 years with Graves' hyperthyroidism. The sequenced material came from peripheral blood or thyroid tissue (not recorded which). The CDR3 nucleotides read TGTGCCATCAGCCCAGGGACAGGGGTATGGCAGCCCCAGCATTTT. It translates to CAISPGTGVWQPQHF.